This passage covers 7 T cell receptor beta chains from one sample sequenced in a study of CD8+CD57+ T cells in acquired aplastic anemia. CDR3 and TCR beta VDJ profiling relied on genomic DNA as the template. A single record per CDR3 protein comes from TCRdb applying MiXCR to the reads. The repertoire has about 160,000 distinct CDR3 sequences, about 64% of them found once; the top ten carry about 50%. Patients chosen for sequencing had shown CD8+CD57+ cell expansion by flow cytometry. Sample: sorted CD4+, CD8+, or CD8+CD57+ T cells (not recorded which) from PBMCs. The source of these receptors is a human donor with aplastic anemia.

The chain carries TRBV9 and TRBJ2-7, with 8 bases aligning to TRBD1. The length of the CDR3 is 17 residues. Germline trimming cut 4 bases from V and 1 base from J; bases unmatched to any gene: 13. Germline V lookup: CDR1 SGDLS, CDR2 YYNGEE. The chain's CDR3 is CASSSLPGTGTSYEQYF. Written as DNA, the CDR3 is TGTGCCAGCAGCTCCCTCCCCGGGACAGGAACTTCCTACGAGCAGTACTTC.

The chain links TRBV6-5 to TRBJ2-7, with 12 bases matching TRBD2. The CDR3 is 15 residues long. The germline CDR1 and CDR2 sequences are MNHEY and SVGAGI. The trim removed 2 bases at V and 3 bases at J, leaving 2 bases unmatched. CDR3 bases: TGTGCCAGCAGTTACGGACTAGCGGGAAACTACGAGCAGTACTTC. It yields the protein CASSYGLAGNYEQYF.

This clonotype was observed many times. The chain has TRBV25-1 and TRBJ2-1; D ambiguous. There are 14 residues in the CDR3. Between the trimmed V and J ends, which lost 5 bases and 8 bases, there was a span of 16 bases. The V gene's germline CDR1 is MGHDK and CDR2 SYGVNS. As DNA, the CDR3 is TGTGCCAGCAGTTGGTCCGGAAGGGCTTATGAGCAGTTCTTC. This sequence encodes CASSWSGRAYEQFF.

This rearrangement joins TRBV20-1 to TRBJ1-2; no reliable D call. The CDR3 spans 11 residues. CDR1 DFQATT and CDR2 SNEGSKA come from the germline V gene (reference sequence). V gave up 6 bases and J gave up 2 bases, with 7 bases separating them. The CDR3 nucleotides are TGCAGTGCAGTCGGGAACTATGGCTACACCTTC. Its translation: CSAVGNYGYTF.

The chain is built from TRBV24-1 and TRBJ2-1, with no clear D. Germline CDR1 and CDR2: KGHDR and SFDVKD. Trimming left V 3 bases short and J 12 bases short, with 14 bases between. The CDR3 spans 13 residues. In DNA, the CDR3 is TGTGCCACCAGTGATGCTATCACAATGAGGCAGTTCTTC. Amino acid sequence: CATSDAITMRQFF.

The chain carries TRBV24-1 and TRBJ2-3, with D unclear. This CDR3 region has 14 residues. Trimming took off 4 bases at V and 3 bases at J, with 10 bases between the two ends. CDR1 KGHDR and CDR2 SFDVKD come from the germline V gene. In nucleotides, the CDR3 is TGTGCCACCAGTGACCCTAAAACGACAGATACGCAGTATTTT. Protein product: CATSDPKTTDTQYF.

The chain employs TRBV15 and TRBJ2-7; 11 positions match TRBD2. Germline V gives CDR1 LNHNV, CDR2 YYDKDF (reference sequence). This CDR3 is 15 amino acids long. V shed 3 bases and J 3 bases; nucleotides not matched to a gene: 4. Here the CDR3 reads CATSSLLAGDYEQYF. CDR3 nucleotide sequence: TGTGCCACCAGCAGCCTACTAGCGGGAGACTACGAGCAGTACTTC.